This is a list of T cell receptor beta chains from one sample in a study of OX40 agonist ivuxolimab in advanced cancers. Sequencing was performed with immunoSEQ multiplex PCR; in TCRdb, only in-frame clones are kept and a portion is missing. This sample has 35,000 to 40,000 clones, with 82% found just once. Here the sequenced sample was CD4+ or CD8+ T cells sorted from blood, taken in a trial of the OX40 agonist ivuxolimab. The source of these receptors is an adult with an advanced solid tumor such as melanoma, head and neck, liver or kidney cancer. Each CDR3 is given with its conserved first and last residue. A D gene is named only where the DNA matches it firmly. Clone size is not always given. Where it is, it says once, few, many or a class for expanded clones.

D gene	clone size	J gene	V gene	CDR3 protein	CDR3 DNA
.	once	TRBJ2-5	TRBV19	CASSIGITWYQETQYF	TGTGCCAGTAGTATAGGGATAACTTGGTACCAAGAGACCCAGTACTTC
TRBD1	.	TRBJ2-7	TRBV30	CAWSYGTAYEQYF	TGTGCCTGGTCATACGGGACAGCCTACGAGCAGTACTTC
.	.	TRBJ1-1	TRBV14	CASSQLQERVSTEAFF	TGTGCCAGCAGCCAGTTACAGGAGAGGGTGAGCACTGAAGCTTTCTTT
.	.	TRBJ1-6	TRBV6-1	CASSDYRPTDSLHF	TGTGCCAGCAGTGACTACAGACCGACCGATTCCCTCCACTTT
.	.	TRBJ1-1	TRBV29-1	CSVDRNLNTEAFF	TGCAGCGTTGACCGGAACTTGAACACTGAAGCTTTCTTT
TRBD2	medium-sized	TRBJ2-5	TRBV7-6	CASSFSGLTGTQYF	TGTGCCAGCAGCTTCTCGGGACTAACTGGGACCCAGTACTTC
TRBD2	.	TRBJ2-5	TRBV29-1	CSVQPGGETQYF	TGCAGCGTTCAACCGGGAGGGGAGACCCAGTACTTC
.	.	TRBJ2-6	TRBV27	CASSPEWRASSGANVLTF	TGTGCCAGCAGCCCGGAGTGGCGGGCCAGCTCTGGGGCCAACGTCCTGACTTTC
.	.	TRBJ2-7	TRBV6-5	CASRTYYEQYF	TGTGCCAGCAGAACTTACTACGAGCAGTACTTC
.	.	TRBJ2-7	TRBV6-1	CASSELGAGSEQYF	TGTGCCAGCAGTGAATTGGGAGCCGGGAGCGAGCAGTACTTC
TRBD2	.	TRBJ2-7	TRBV30	CAWSGGPLAGGGEQYF	TGTGCCTGGAGCGGGGGCCCTCTAGCGGGAGGCGGCGAGCAGTACTTC
TRBD1	.	TRBJ1-6	TRBV18	CASSPGGDRANSPLHF	TGTGCCAGCTCACCAGGAGGGGACAGGGCTAATTCACCCCTCCACTTT
.	few	TRBJ2-7	TRBV4-2	CASSQEVGLPSEQYF	TGTGCCAGCAGCCAAGAAGTCGGCCTTCCTAGCGAGCAGTACTTC
.	.	TRBJ2-1	TRBV9	CASSVGVPNNEQFF	TGTGCCAGCAGCGTAGGGGTACCAAACAATGAGCAGTTCTTC
.	.	TRBJ2-1	TRBV19	CASAEPGYNEQFF	TGTGCCAGCGCTGAGCCAGGATACAATGAGCAGTTCTTC
TRBD1	.	TRBJ1-5	TRBV18	CASSPRDRGVYQPQHF	TGTGCCAGCTCACCACGGGACAGGGGGGTCTATCAGCCCCAGCATTTT
.	.	TRBJ2-2	TRBV7-4	CASSLGQVRTGELFF	TGTGCCAGCAGCTTAGGACAGGTACGCACCGGGGAGCTGTTTTTT
.	.	TRBJ1-2	TRBV2	CASTRGRVTYGYTF	TGTGCCAGCACGCGCGGCAGGGTAACCTATGGCTACACCTTC
.	.	TRBJ2-3	TRBV7-2	CASSLMEGLTDTQYF	TGTGCCAGCAGCTTAATGGAGGGCCTCACAGATACGCAGTATTTT
.	medium-sized	TRBJ2-1	TRBV19	CASSMAGSYNEQFF	TGTGCCAGTAGTATGGCTGGCTCCTACAATGAGCAGTTCTTC
TRBD2	few	TRBJ2-5	TRBV10-3	CAISEGLGRETQYF	TGTGCCATCAGTGAGGGACTAGGTCGAGAGACCCAGTACTTC
TRBD1	.	TRBJ1-1	TRBV5-4	CASSPTGTGIQAFF	TGTGCCAGCAGCCCTACAGGGACAGGGATTCAAGCTTTCTTT
.	.	TRBJ2-7	TRBV10-2	CASSHGTKFYEQYF	TGCGCCAGCAGTCACGGGACAAAATTCTACGAGCAGTACTTC
TRBD1	.	TRBJ2-7	TRBV5-6	CASSSTGGLDEQYF	TGTGCCAGCAGCTCTACAGGGGGCCTCGACGAGCAGTACTTC
TRBD2	.	TRBJ2-5	TRBV7-2	CASSSGTSGRRRGETQYF	TGTGCCAGCAGCTCCGGGACTAGCGGGAGGAGGCGTGGGGAGACCCAGTACTTC